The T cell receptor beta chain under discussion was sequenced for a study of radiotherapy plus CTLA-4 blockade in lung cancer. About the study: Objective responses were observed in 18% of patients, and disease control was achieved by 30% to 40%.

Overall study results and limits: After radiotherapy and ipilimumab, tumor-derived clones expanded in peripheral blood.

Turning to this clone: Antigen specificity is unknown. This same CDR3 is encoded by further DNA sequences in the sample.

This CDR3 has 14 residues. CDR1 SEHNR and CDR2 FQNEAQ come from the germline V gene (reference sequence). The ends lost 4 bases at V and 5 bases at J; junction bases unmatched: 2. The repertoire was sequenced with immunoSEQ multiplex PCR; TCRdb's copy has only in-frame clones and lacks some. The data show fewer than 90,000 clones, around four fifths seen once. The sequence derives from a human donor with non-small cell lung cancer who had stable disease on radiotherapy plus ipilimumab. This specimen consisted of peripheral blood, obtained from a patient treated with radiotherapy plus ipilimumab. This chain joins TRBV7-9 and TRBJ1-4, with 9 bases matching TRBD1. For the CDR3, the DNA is TGTGCCAGCAGCTCGACAGGGGGAAATGAAAAACTGTTTTTT. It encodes CASSSTGGNEKLFF.